The 12 T cell receptor beta chains in this list originate from one sample, sequenced in a study of identifying expanded T cells in peripheral blood. Generated by immunoSEQ multiplex PCR, the TCRdb table keeps only in-frame clones and is missing some. The profile shows approximately 86,000 clones, 70% to 90% of them singletons. The sample comprised blood. These receptor sequences come from a person aged 18-70 years in good health.

This chain uses TRBV10-3 with TRBJ2-7; 12 bases match TRBD1. After removal of 0 bases from V and 5 bases from J, the junction contained 11 bases not matched to a gene. The CDR3 contains 18 residues. Germline CDR1 is ENHRY and CDR2 is SYGVKD. CDR3 DNA: TGTGCCATCAGTGAGTCGACCTTTAAAGGGACAGGGGGCGACGAGCAGTACTTC. This gives the protein CAISESTFKGTGGDEQYF.

This clone has a single count. The J gene is TRBJ2-1, the V gene TRBV11-2, with D possibly matching TRBD1 (5 bases). Germline V gene lookup returns CDR1 SGHAT and CDR2 FQNNGV. CDR3 length: 15 residues. Trimming took 3 bases from V and 7 from J, leaving 16 bases between them. The CDR3 nucleotides are TGTGCCAGCAGCTTTCGAGGTAATGGGGCAAATGAGCAGTTCTTC. Amino acids: CASSFRGNGANEQFF.

The V call is TRBV5-1, the J call TRBJ2-7; no firm D call. V gave up 6 bases and J gave up 0 bases, with 10 bases separating them. This CDR3 is 13 amino acids long. CDR1 is SGHRS, CDR2 YFSETQ, per germline. Here the CDR3 reads CASNSHGSYEQYF. DNA for the CDR3: TGCGCCAGCAATTCCCACGGCTCCTACGAGCAGTACTTC.

The chain employs TRBV7-9 and TRBJ2-3, with 7 nucleotides matching TRBD1. Losses at the gene ends were 8 bases for V and 2 bases for J; bases not matched to a gene: 10. The CDR3 has 15 amino acids. From germline, CDR1 is SEHNR and CDR2 FQNEAQ (reference sequence). The DNA for the CDR3 is TGTGCCAGCCTCCCCCGGGACAGACTCACAGATACGCAGTATTTT. This codes for CASLPRDRLTDTQYF.

The chain recombines TRBV6-1 with TRBJ1-2; D might be TRBD1 (5 bases). This CDR3 spans 14 amino acids. V gave up 7 bases and J gave up 9 bases, with 21 bases separating them. Germline V gene sequence: CDR1 MNHNS, CDR2 SASEGT. This CDR3 reads CASMRLVGTASYTF. In DNA, the CDR3 is TGTGCCAGCATGAGGTTGGTGGGGACGGCGAGCTACACCTTC.

The V and J genes are TRBV30 and TRBJ2-1, with D possibly TRBD2 on 7 matching bases. The ends were cut back, 1 base at V and 8 bases at J, with 12 bases in the middle. Germline values: CDR1 GTSNPN, CDR2 SVGIG (reference sequence). This CDR3 spans 13 amino acids. This chain's CDR3 is CAWSESGGHEQFF. CDR3 nucleotides: TGTGCCTGGAGTGAGTCGGGGGGCCATGAGCAGTTCTTC.

The chain joins TRBV7-2 to TRBJ2-7, with D perhaps being TRBD1 or TRBD2 (7 bases each). The V end was cut by 0 bases, the J end by 3 bases, with 15 bases between. The germline V gene has CDR1 SGHTA and CDR2 FQGNSA. The length of the CDR3 is 16 residues. The chain's CDR3 is CASSLAGGTALYEQYF. The CDR3 DNA is TGTGCCAGCAGCTTAGCGGGGGGGACAGCCCTCTACGAGCAGTACTTC.

The V and J genes are TRBV11-2 and TRBJ1-5; 7 bases fit TRBD1. CDR3 size: 13 residues. V was pared by 5 bases and J by 5 bases, with 3 bases of the junction left unmatched. Germline CDR1 is SGHAT and CDR2 is FQNNGV. The CDR3 reads CASSRDSHQPQHF. For the CDR3, the DNA is TGTGCCAGCAGCCGGGACAGCCATCAGCCCCAGCATTTT.

The chain couples TRBV5-1 to TRBJ1-2, with unresolved D. The V and J ends lost 7 bases and 4 bases respectively, with 14 bases between them. The CDR3 has 13 amino acids. CDR1 is SGHRS and CDR2 is YFSETQ in the germline V gene. CDR3 amino acids: CASSLSGIYGYTF. The CDR3 DNA follows: TGCGCCAGCTCCTTGAGCGGGATCTATGGCTACACCTTC. The full variable domain, with the rest looked up from reference TRBV5-1 and TRBJ1-2, is KAGVTQTPRYLIKTRGQQVTLSCSPISGHRSVSWYQQTPGQGLQFLFEYFSETQRNKGNFPGRFSGRQFSNSRSEMNVSTLELGDSALYLCASSLSGIYGYTFGSGTRLTVV.

The chain combines TRBV7-8 with TRBJ1-3, with D perhaps matching TRBD1 (6 bases). V lost 5 bases, J lost 7 bases, and 18 bases lay in between. The CDR3 is 15 residues long. Germline-derived CDR1 and CDR2 are SGHVS and FQNEAQ. This CDR3 reads CASSLYNREENTIYF. The CDR3 nucleotides read TGTGCCAGCAGCCTCTACAACAGGGAAGAGAACACCATATATTTT.

This chain joins TRBV29-1 and TRBJ2-2; D unresolved. Germline CDR1 is SQVTM and CDR2 is ANQGSEA. The CDR3 has 15 residues. V gave up 0 bases and J gave up 1 base, with 9 bases separating them. This CDR3 reads CSVEDLQRNTGELFF. CDR3 sequence (DNA): TGCAGCGTTGAAGATCTGCAGAGGAACACCGGGGAGCTGTTTTTT.

The chain joins TRBV9 to TRBJ2-5, with D maybe TRBD2 (6 bases). CDR3 length: 14 residues. Trimming left V 2 bases short and J 4 bases short, with 12 bases between. The germline CDR1 and CDR2 sequences are SGDLS and YYNGEE. CDR3 region: CASSVAPGGETQYF. CDR3 nucleotides: TGTGCCAGCAGCGTTGCGCCCGGGGGAGAGACCCAGTACTTC.